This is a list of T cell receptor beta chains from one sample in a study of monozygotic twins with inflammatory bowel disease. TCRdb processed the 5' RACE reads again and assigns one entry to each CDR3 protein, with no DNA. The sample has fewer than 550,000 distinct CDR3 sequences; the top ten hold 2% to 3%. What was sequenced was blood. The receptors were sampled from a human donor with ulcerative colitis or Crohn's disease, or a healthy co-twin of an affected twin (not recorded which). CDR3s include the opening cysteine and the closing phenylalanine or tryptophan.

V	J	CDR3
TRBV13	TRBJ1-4	CASSLTNEKLFF
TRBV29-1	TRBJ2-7	CSVRGSQRYEQYF
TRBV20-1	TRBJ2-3	CSARDRRTSGIADTQYF
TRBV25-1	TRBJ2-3	CASSEMLVADTQYF
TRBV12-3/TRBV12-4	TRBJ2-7	CASSLSRVEQYF
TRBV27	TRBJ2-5	CASSLYGLGQGIHF
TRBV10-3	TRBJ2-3	CAISGQTTDTQYF
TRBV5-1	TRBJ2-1	CASSSTGTRSNEQFF
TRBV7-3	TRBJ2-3	CASSWDSVDTQYF
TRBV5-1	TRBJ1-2	CASSLRQDGAGYGYTF
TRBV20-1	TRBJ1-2	CSARDPTGGYGYTF
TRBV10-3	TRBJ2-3	CAISALRTTPLTDTQYF
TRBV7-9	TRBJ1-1	CASSFDSPEAFF
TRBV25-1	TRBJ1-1	CASSEGQPKTEAFF
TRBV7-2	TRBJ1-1	CASVWTGGSNTEAFF
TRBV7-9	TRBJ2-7	CASSLAGAGVEDEQYF
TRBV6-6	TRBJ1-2	CASSSFLEGDGYTF
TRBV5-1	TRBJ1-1	CASSETGVGISEAFF
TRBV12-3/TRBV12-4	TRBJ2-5	CASSPTDPGTETQYF
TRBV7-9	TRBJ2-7	CASSVFGGTTTLYEQYF
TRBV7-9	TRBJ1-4	CASSFAGVGHEKLFF
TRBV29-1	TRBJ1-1	CSGRRNTEAFF
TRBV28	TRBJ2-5	CASRGTGGSETQYF
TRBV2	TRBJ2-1	CASTANSYNEQFF
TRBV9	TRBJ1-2	CASSLDWAGVDGYTF
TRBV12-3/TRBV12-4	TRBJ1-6	CASRLGQGANSPLHF
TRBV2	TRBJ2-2	CASNPDSPRGGELFF
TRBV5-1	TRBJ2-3	CASSWGERGPRTDTQYF
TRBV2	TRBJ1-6	CASSEETPRNNSPLHF
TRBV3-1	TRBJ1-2	CASSQAPGAAIYYGYTF
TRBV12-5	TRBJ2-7	CASGSGTDSYEQYF
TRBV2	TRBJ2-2	CASSEGLAATGELFF
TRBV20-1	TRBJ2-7	CSARGLAGGYEQYF
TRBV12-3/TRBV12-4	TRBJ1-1	CASSFLAGGFPRTEAFF
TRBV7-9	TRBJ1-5	CASSRSGAGNSNQPQHF
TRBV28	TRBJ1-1	CASSYTTMNTEAFF
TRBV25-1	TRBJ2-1	CASSRGGRVSYNEQFF
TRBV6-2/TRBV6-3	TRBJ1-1	CASLYNFPGMAFF
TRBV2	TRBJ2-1	CASSENSSEYNEQFF
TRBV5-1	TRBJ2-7	CASSPGTNSYEQYF
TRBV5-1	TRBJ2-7	CASSLGGGREQYF
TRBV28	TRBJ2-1	CASRTTYYYNEQFF
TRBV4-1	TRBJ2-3	CASSQGLAGGYTDTQYF
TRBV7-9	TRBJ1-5	CASSVRRDQPQHF
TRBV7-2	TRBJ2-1	CASRPLRPGQGGNEQFF
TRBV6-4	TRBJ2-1	CASSEGSAGVSYNEQFF
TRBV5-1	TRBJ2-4	CASSSPRPGGNIQYF
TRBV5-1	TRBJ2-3	CASSRSGGTDTQYF
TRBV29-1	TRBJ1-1	CSVELQRGSTEAFF
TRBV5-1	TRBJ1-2	CASSPLPLTENYGYTF
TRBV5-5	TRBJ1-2	CASSLGGRANYGYTF
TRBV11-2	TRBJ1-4	CASSKRTQGSTNEKPFF
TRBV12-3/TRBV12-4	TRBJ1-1	CASSLGGRLNTEAFF
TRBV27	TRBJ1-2	CASSTQGAGYGYTF
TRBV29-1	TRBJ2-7	CSGSIGSSYEQYF
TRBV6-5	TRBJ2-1	CASSYSSGGNEQFF